One sample yielded the 20 T cell receptor beta chains listed below, sequenced in a study of T-cell reconstitution after alpha-beta-depleted transplantation in children. Unique molecular identifiers were used in preparing the TCRbeta library. TCRdb recomputed calls from the PCR reads with MiXCR, one row per CDR3 protein. The sample contains about 160,000 distinct CDR3 sequences, 11% of which appear only once. Sample: PBMCs, taken before TCRalphabeta/CD19-depleted stem cell transplant. The source is a boy aged 2 to 10 with acute myeloid leukemia, due to receive a stem cell transplant.

Ten or more counts support this clonotype. V is TRBV5-1 and J is TRBJ1-5; unclear D gene. With 1 base removed from V and 1 base from J, the gap between germline ends came to 9 bases. The CDR3 has 15 residues. The V gene's germline CDR1 is SGHRS and CDR2 YFSETQ. The CDR3 DNA reads as TGCGCCAGCAGCTTGCAAACTACCAGCAATCAGCCCCAGCATTTT. Its translation: CASSLQTTSNQPQHF.

This clonotype was picked up many times. The rearrangement joins TRBV12-3 or TRBV12-4 to TRBJ1-2; D is perhaps TRBD1 (5 bases). The CDR3 spans 11 residues. V was cut by 6 bases and J by 8 bases, with 10 bases left in between. This chain's CDR3 is CASRGLGGYTF. The CDR3 DNA sequence: TGTGCCAGCAGGGGGCTGGGCGGCTACACCTTC.

Many counts were recorded for this clonotype. The CDR3 nucleotides read TGCAGTGCTACAGGGACAGGGGTCGTCGGGGAGCTGTTTTTT. Its translation is CSATGTGVVGELFF. The chain joins TRBV20-1 to TRBJ2-2, with 10 bases fitting TRBD1. Germline CDR1 is DFQATT and CDR2 is SNEGSKA (reference sequence). The CDR3 has 14 residues. V was pared by 4 bases and J by 7 bases, with 6 bases of the junction left unmatched.

CDR3 loop: CASSLARHMGNQPQHF. CDR3 DNA sequence: TGTGCCAGCAGCTTAGCGCGCCACATGGGCAATCAGCCCCAGCATTTT. The chain is built from TRBV7-8 and TRBJ1-5; D call uncertain. Deletions cut 0 bases from V and 2 bases from J, with 11 bases between. This CDR3 is 16 amino acids long. Germline-derived CDR1 and CDR2 are SGHVS and FQNEAQ.

This clonotype was seen at least ten times. The chain links TRBV28 to TRBJ2-1; D unresolved. Per the germline V gene, CDR1 is MDHEN and CDR2 is SYDVKM. The CDR3 extends over 12 amino acids. With 5 bases removed from V and 15 bases from J, the gap between germline ends came to 17 bases. CDR3 loop: CASSPFFSLRFF. For the CDR3, the DNA is TGTGCCAGCAGTCCATTTTTTAGCCTACGGTTCTTC.

There are many counts of this clonotype. The V call is TRBV7-2, the J call TRBJ2-7; no clear D gene. The CDR3 length is 11 residues. V was cut by 5 bases and J by 6 bases, with 8 bases left in between. Germline CDR1 and CDR2: SGHTA and FQGNSA. The CDR3 DNA follows: TGTGCCAGCAGCCTCTCTCTCGAGCAGTACTTC. Translating gives CASSLSLEQYF.

This clonotype was counted at least ten times. This rearrangement joins TRBV2 to TRBJ2-6; no reliable D call. The CDR3 has 15 amino acids. Per germline, CDR1 SNHLY and CDR2 FYNNEI. The V gene lost 7 bases and the J gene lost 0 bases, with 10 bases spanning the gap. The CDR3 DNA is TGTGCCAGCACTGGACCTGCCTCTGGGGCCAACGTCCTGACTTTC. This encodes CASTGPASGANVLTF.

Ten or more counts support this clonotype. V gene TRBV5-1 combines with J gene TRBJ1-1; D is undetermined. Germline V gene lookup returns CDR1 SGHRS and CDR2 YFSETQ. The CDR3 totals 15 residues. The ends were cut back, 0 bases at V and 1 base at J, with 10 bases in the middle. The CDR3 DNA reads as TGCGCCAGCAGCTTGGGGGCGGCAACGAACACTGAAGCTTTCTTT. It encodes CASSLGAATNTEAFF.

This clonotype occurred a few times. V gene TRBV29-1 combines with J gene TRBJ1-1; no firm D call. Trimming shortened V by 7 bases and J by 5 bases, and 14 bases separated the two germline ends. The CDR3 has 12 amino acids. Germline V gene data show CDR1 as SQVTM and CDR2 as ANQGSEA. CDR3 sequence reads: CSAEIPPTEAFF. The CDR3 coding sequence is TGCAGCGCCGAGATTCCCCCTACTGAAGCTTTCTTT.

This clonotype was counted at least ten times. The chain carries TRBV4-1 and TRBJ1-1; D remains ambiguous. Germline values: CDR1 MGHRA, CDR2 YSYEKL. V was shortened by 3 bases and J by 1 base, with 12 bases between the two germline ends. The CDR3 consists of 15 residues. The CDR3 reads CASSQVVLGNTEAFF. Written as DNA, the CDR3 is TGCGCCAGCAGCCAGGTAGTTTTGGGGAACACTGAAGCTTTCTTT.

With respect to this clonotype: A read error may be the cause here, since a much bigger clone is one base away. This chain joins TRBV6-5 and TRBJ2-2, with a possible D match to TRBD2 (5 bases). The length of the CDR3 is 13 residues. Germline-derived CDR1 and CDR2 are MNHEY and SVGAGI. This chain's CDR3 is CASSYSSTGELIF. CDR3 sequence (DNA): TGTGCCAGCAGTTACTCGTCGACCGGGGAGCTGATTTTT.

This clonotype was detected many times. For the CDR3, the DNA is TGTGCCAGCAGTTTAGGTCTGGGTGAAAGCTCCTACAATGAGCAGTTCTTC. This encodes CASSLGLGESSYNEQFF. This sequence joins TRBV27 and TRBJ2-1; D not certain. This CDR3 has 17 residues. V was pared by 2 bases and J by 0 bases, with 14 bases between. CDR1 MNHEY and CDR2 SMNVEV come from the germline V gene (reference sequence).

Many counts were recorded for this clonotype. The V call is TRBV25-1, the J call TRBJ1-1; D is unresolved. Germline CDR1 and CDR2: MGHDK and SYGVNS. This CDR3 contains 13 residues. The V gene lost 3 bases and the J gene lost 4 bases, with 9 bases spanning the gap. The CDR3: CASSEAHPTEAFF. The CDR3 coding sequence is TGTGCCAGCAGTGAGGCGCACCCCACTGAAGCTTTCTTT.

As to this clonotype: The junction departs from the called germline gene at one end, perhaps through a read error. The J gene is TRBJ2-5, the V gene TRBV19, with 7 bases identical to TRBD1. CDR3 size: 13 residues. Per germline, CDR1 LNHDA and CDR2 SQIVND (reference sequence). CDR3 coding DNA: TGTGCCAGTAGTATCCAGGGGGAAGAGACCCAGCACTTC. It encodes CASSIQGEETQHF.

This clonotype occurred many times. This sequence joins TRBV28 and TRBJ2-5, with 9 bases aligning to TRBD1. The germline CDR1 and CDR2 sequences are MDHEN and SYDVKM. The J segment lost 3 bases and the V segment lost 6 bases, leaving 5 bases of the junction unmatched. CDR3 length: 14 amino acids. CDR3 nucleotide sequence: TGTGCCAGCAGGAGACAGGGGGGAAAAGAGACCCAGTACTTC. Protein product: CASRRQGGKETQYF. Looking up the rest from reference TRBV28 and TRBJ2-5 gives the full variable domain: DVKVTQSSRYLVKRTGEKVFLECVQDMDHENMFWYRQDPGLGLRLIYFSYDVKMKEKGDIPEGYSVSREKKERFSLILESASTNQTSMYLCASRRQGGKETQYFGPGTRLLVL.

This rearrangement joins TRBV6-6 to TRBJ2-1, with D maybe TRBD2 (6 bases). Germline V gene data show CDR1 as MNHNY and CDR2 as SVGAGI (reference sequence). CDR3 length: 16 amino acids. Trimming left V 6 bases short and J 6 bases short, with 21 bases between. The DNA for the CDR3 is TGTGCCAGCAGACAATACCGATGGGGGGTCTTCAATGAGCAGTTCTTC. It encodes CASRQYRWGVFNEQFF.

This sequence joins TRBV5-1 and TRBJ1-1; 8 bases fit TRBD1. Germline V lookup: CDR1 SGHRS, CDR2 YFSETQ. The CDR3 covers 15 residues. Trimming at V came to 3 bases and at J to 0 bases, leaving 4 bases not matched to a gene. CDR3 nucleotides: TGCGCCAGCAGCTCGGGGACAGGTATGAACACTGAAGCTTTCTTT. It encodes CASSSGTGMNTEAFF.

In the case of this clonotype: A much more abundant neighbour one base away suggests this may be a read error. The J gene is TRBJ2-5, the V gene TRBV20-1; 11 bases are a match to TRBD2. The CDR3 extends over 14 amino acids. V was pared by 5 bases and J by 5 bases, with 7 bases of the junction left unmatched. Germline loops: CDR1 DFQATT, CDR2 SNEGSKA (reference sequence). CDR3 sequence reads: CSAGGTSGLETQYF. The CDR3 DNA reads as TGCAGTGCTGGGGGGACTAGCGGCTTGGAGACCCAGTACTTC.

This clonotype was recorded many times. The rearrangement links TRBV4-1 to TRBJ2-1; TRBD2 matches at 8 bases. The CDR3 is made up of 16 amino acids. Germline values: CDR1 MGHRA, CDR2 YSYEKL. V trimming: 6 bases; J trimming: 0 bases; junction bases outside the gene matches: 7. In DNA form, the CDR3 reads TGCGCCAGCAGGACTAGCGACCCGAGCTCCTACAATGAGCAGTTCTTC. It yields the protein CASRTSDPSSYNEQFF.

Ten or more counts support this clonotype. This chain uses TRBV5-1 with TRBJ2-1; D is ambiguous. CDR3 size: 16 residues. V lost 1 base, J lost 5 bases, and 16 bases lay in between. Germline assignment: CDR1 SGHRS and CDR2 YFSETQ. CDR3 region: CASSLRYEPGDNEQFF. CDR3 DNA: TGCGCCAGCAGCTTGCGGTATGAACCTGGGGACAATGAGCAGTTCTTC.